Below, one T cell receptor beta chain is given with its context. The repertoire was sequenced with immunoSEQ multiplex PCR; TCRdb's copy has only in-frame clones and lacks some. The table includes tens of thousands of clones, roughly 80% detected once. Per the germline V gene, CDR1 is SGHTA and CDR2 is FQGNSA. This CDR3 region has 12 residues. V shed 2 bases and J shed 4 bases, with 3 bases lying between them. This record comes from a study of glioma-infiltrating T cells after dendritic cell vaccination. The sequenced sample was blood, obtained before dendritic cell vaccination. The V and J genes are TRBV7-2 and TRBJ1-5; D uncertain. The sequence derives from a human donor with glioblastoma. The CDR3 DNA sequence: TGTGCCAGCAGCTTACAAAATCAGCCCCAGCATTTT. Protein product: CASSLQNQPQHF.